This entry is about one T cell receptor (beta chain). Its matching antigen is unknown. Sequencing was performed with immunoSEQ multiplex PCR; in TCRdb, only in-frame clones are kept and a portion is missing. The data hold tens of thousands of clones, with roughly 90% observed a single time. The source of the sample is a study of PD-L1 blockade in urothelial cancer. Time point denoted: pretreatment peripheral blood. The patients had locally advanced or metastatic urothelial carcinoma. Points from the study as a whole: Below-median pretreatment blood TCR clonality was associated with improved progression-free and overall survival.

The sequence derives from a man between 60 and 75 years old with urothelial cancer. This material consisted of PBMCs, taken around atezolizumab (anti-PD-L1) treatment.

CDR3 sequence (DNA): TGTGCCAGCAGCTCCGCAGGGGGCCCCTACGAGCAGTACTTC. It yields the protein CASSSAGGPYEQYF. V and J are TRBV5-5 and TRBJ2-7; 8 positions agree with TRBD1. CDR3 length equals 14 residues. Germline V CDR1 and CDR2: SGHKS, YYEKEE (reference sequence). V lost 3 bases to trimming and J lost 2 bases; unmatched junction nucleotides: 4.